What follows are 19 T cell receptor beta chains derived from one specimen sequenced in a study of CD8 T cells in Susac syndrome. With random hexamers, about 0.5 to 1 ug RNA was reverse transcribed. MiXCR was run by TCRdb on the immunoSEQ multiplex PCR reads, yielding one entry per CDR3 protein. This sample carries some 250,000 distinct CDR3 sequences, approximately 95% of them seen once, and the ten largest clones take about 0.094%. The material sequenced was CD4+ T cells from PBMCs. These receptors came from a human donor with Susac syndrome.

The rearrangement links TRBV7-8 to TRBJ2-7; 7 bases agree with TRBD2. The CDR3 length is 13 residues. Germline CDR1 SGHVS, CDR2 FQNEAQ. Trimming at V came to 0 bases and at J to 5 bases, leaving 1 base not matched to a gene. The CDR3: CASSLAGLNEQYF. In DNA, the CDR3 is TGTGCCAGCAGCTTAGCGGGACTAAACGAGCAGTACTTC.

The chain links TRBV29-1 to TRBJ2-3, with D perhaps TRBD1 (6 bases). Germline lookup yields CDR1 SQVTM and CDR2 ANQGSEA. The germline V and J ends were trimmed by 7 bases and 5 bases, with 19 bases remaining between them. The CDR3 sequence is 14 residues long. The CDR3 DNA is TGCAGCGGCACAGGGCGCAGCGTGTTAGATACGCAGTATTTT. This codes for CSGTGRSVLDTQYF.

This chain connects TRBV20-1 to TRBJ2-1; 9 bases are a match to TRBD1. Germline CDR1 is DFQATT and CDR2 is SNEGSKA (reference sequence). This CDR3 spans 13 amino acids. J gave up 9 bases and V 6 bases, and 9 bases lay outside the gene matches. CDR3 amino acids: CSAGTGISGEQFF. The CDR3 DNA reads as TGCAGTGCGGGGACAGGGATTTCGGGTGAGCAGTTCTTC.

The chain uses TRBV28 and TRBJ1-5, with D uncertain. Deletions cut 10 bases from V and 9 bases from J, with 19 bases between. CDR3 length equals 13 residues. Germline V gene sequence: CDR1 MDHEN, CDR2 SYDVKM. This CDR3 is CATTMGPQLPQHF. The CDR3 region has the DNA TGTGCCACCACAATGGGCCCCCAATTGCCCCAGCATTTT.

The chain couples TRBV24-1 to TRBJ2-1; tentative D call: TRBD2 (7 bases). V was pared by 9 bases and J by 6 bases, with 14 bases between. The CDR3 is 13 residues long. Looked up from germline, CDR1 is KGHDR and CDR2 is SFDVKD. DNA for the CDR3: TGTGCCACCGGGGGGGCAGGACCCAATGAGCAGTTCTTC. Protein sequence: CATGGAGPNEQFF.

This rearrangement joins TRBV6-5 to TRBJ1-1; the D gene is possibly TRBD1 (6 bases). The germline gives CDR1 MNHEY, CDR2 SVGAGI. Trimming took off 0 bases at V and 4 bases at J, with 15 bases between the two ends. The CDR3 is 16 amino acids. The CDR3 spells CASSYSKGGLGTEAFF. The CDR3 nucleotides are TGTGCCAGCAGTTACTCGAAAGGGGGGCTGGGCACTGAAGCTTTCTTT.

For the CDR3, the DNA is TGTGCCAGCAGTTTTCGGCCCCCTTCAACGAACACCGGGGAGCTGTTTTTT. This sequence encodes CASSFRPPSTNTGELFF. This chain joins TRBV27 and TRBJ2-2; D not certain. Germline-derived CDR1 and CDR2 are MNHEY and SMNVEV (reference sequence). The V end lost 3 bases, the J end lost 0 bases, and 14 bases lay between the germline ends. The CDR3 extends over 17 amino acids.

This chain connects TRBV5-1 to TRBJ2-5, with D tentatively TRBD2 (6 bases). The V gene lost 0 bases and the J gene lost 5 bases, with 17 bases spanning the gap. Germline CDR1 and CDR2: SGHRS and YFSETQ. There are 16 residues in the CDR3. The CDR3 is CASSLGFGGDAETQYF. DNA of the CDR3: TGCGCCAGCAGCTTGGGGTTTGGAGGGGATGCGGAGACCCAGTACTTC.

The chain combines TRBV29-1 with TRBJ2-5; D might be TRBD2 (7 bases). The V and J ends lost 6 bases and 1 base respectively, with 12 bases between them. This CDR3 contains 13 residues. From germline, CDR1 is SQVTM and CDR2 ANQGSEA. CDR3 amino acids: CSVGGQGQETQYF. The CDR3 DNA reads TGCAGCGTCGGGGGGCAGGGCCAAGAGACCCAGTACTTC.

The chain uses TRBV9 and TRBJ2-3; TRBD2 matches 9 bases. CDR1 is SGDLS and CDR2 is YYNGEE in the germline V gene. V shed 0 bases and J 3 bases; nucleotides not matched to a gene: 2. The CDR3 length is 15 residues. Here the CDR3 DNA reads TGTGCCAGCAGCGTAGGGAGCGGGAGGACAGATACGCAGTATTTT. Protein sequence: CASSVGSGRTDTQYF.

CDR3 protein: CASSRTGGDYEQYF. CDR3 sequence (DNA): TGCGCCAGCAGCCGAACGGGGGGGGACTACGAGCAGTACTTC. This sequence joins TRBV5-1 and TRBJ2-7, with 8 nucleotides matching TRBD2. The CDR3 has 14 amino acids. Germline CDR1 and CDR2: SGHRS and YFSETQ. Trimming removed 4 bases from V and 3 bases from J; junction bases left unmatched: 6.

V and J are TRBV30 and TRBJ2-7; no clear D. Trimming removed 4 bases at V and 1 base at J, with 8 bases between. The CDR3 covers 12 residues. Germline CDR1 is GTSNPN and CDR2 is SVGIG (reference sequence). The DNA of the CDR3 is TGTGCCTGGACGCGGTTTTCCTACGAGCAGTACTTC. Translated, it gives CAWTRFSYEQYF.

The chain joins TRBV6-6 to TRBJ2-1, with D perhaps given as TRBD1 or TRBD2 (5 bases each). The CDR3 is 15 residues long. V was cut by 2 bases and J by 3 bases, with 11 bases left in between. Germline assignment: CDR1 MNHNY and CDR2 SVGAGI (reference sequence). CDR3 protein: CASSYPRGRYNEQFF. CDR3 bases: TGTGCCAGCAGTTACCCGAGGGGACGCTACAATGAGCAGTTCTTC.

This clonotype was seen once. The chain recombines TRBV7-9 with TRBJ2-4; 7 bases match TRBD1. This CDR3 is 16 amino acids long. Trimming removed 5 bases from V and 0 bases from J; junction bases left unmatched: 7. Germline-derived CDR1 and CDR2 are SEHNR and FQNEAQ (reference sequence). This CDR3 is CASSLGQALAKNIQYF. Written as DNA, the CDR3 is TGTGCCAGCAGCCTCGGACAGGCCTTAGCCAAAAACATTCAGTACTTC.

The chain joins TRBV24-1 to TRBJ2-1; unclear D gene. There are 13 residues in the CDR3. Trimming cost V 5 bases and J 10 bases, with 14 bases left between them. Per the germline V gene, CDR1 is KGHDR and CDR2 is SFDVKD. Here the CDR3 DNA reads TGTGCCACCAGTGGGGGTCATCAAGCGGAGCAGTTCTTC. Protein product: CATSGGHQAEQFF.

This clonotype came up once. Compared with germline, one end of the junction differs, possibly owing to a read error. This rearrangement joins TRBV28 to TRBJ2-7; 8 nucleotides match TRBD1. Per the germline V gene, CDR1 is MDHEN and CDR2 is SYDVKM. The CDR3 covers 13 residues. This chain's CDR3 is CASSPPWGQAGWF. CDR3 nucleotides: TGTGCCAGCAGTCCCCCCTGGGGACAGGCTGGTTGGTTC.

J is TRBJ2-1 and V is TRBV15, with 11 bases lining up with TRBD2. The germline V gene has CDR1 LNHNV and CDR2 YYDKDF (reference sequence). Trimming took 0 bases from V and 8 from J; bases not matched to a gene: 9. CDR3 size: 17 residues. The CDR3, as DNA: TGTGCCACCAGCAGAGAGGGTAGCGGGAGGGCCTCCCATGAGCAGTTCTTC. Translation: CATSREGSGRASHEQFF.

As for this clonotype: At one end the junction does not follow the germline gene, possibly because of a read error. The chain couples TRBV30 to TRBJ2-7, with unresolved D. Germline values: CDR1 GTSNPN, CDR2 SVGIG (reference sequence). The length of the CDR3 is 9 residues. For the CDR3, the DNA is TGTGCCTCCGGACCCCCGAGGTGCTTC. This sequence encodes CASGPPRCF.

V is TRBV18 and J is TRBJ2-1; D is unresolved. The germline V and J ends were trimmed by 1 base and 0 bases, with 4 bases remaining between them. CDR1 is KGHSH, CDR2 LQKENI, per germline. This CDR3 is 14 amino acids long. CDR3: CASSPLISYNEQFF. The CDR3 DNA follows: TGTGCCAGCTCACCACTGATCTCCTACAATGAGCAGTTCTTC.